This T cell receptor (beta chain) was sequenced for a study of T cells in Graves' hyperthyroidism and ophthalmopathy. There are 10 residues in the CDR3. Between the trimmed V and J ends, which lost 4 bases and 5 bases, there was a span of 0 bases. CDR1 and CDR2 from the germline V gene are MDHEN and SYDVKM. In patients aged 18 to 65, hyperthyroidism was newly diagnosed, with duration under 2 months. Over 9 ml of fresh peripheral blood supplied the PBMCs. This clonotype was found many times. The TCR beta CDR3 regions underwent amplification using RNA transcripts as the source. HTBI primers were the set used in a first-round RT-PCR of the TCR CDR3. TCRdb reprocessed the multiplex PCR reads with MiXCR, giving one entry per CDR3 protein. The sample comprises 350,000 to 450,000 distinct CDR3 sequences, 14% of which are singletons, and approximately 10% rests with the top ten.

The chain employs TRBV28 and TRBJ2-1; no firm D call. The TCR originated in a woman in her sixties with Graves' hyperthyroidism. The sample taken for sequencing was blood. The CDR3 bases are TGTGCCAGCAGTTACAATGAGCAGTTCTTC. Residues: CASSYNEQFF.